The 29 T cell receptor beta chains given below trace back to one sample, sequenced in a study of cytomegalovirus exposure and HLA in healthy donors. Vbeta (60) and Jbeta (13) primers were used in the PCR. The assay was immunoSEQ multiplex PCR, and TCRdb's table has in-frame clones only and misses some. Of 100,000 to 150,000 clones in the sample, about four fifths were seen once. The sample comprised PBMCs. Receptors were obtained from a woman aged 35 to 49 in good health and CMV-seropositive.

The chain couples TRBV30 to TRBJ1-4; D is undetermined. From germline, CDR1 is GTSNPN and CDR2 SVGIG (reference sequence). CDR3 length equals 13 residues. Trimming stripped 5 bases from V and 7 bases from J, with 14 bases between. The CDR3 reads CAWEAPLREKLFF. The CDR3 bases are TGTGCCTGGGAGGCCCCTCTGCGTGAAAAACTGTTTTTT.

The chain joins TRBV7-8 to TRBJ1-4; TRBD1 is a possible D gene (5 bases). CDR1 is SGHVS and CDR2 is FQNEAQ in the germline V gene. CDR3 size: 16 residues. Deletions cut 5 bases from V and 4 bases from J, with 17 bases between. CDR3 amino acids: CASSAYQGSFNEKLFF. In DNA, the CDR3 is TGTGCCAGCAGCGCTTACCAGGGATCGTTTAATGAAAAACTGTTTTTT. The whole variable domain, filled in from reference TRBV7-8 and TRBJ1-4, reads GAGVSQSPRYKVAKRGQDVALRCDPISGHVSLFWYQQALGQGPEFLTYFQNEAQLDKSGLPSDRFFAERPEGSVSTLKIQRTQQEDSAVYLCASSAYQGSFNEKLFFGSGTQLSVL.

The rearrangement joins TRBV18 to TRBJ1-3; D call uncertain. CDR3 length: 16 amino acids. The V end lost 3 bases, the J end lost 4 bases, and 16 bases lay between the germline ends. Germline loops: CDR1 KGHSH, CDR2 LQKENI. CDR3 in amino acids: CASSPNGVLSGNTIYF. In DNA form, the CDR3 reads TGTGCCAGCTCACCGAACGGGGTACTTAGCGGAAACACCATATATTTT.

V is TRBV7-2 and J is TRBJ1-2; D may be TRBD1 (6 bases). This CDR3 comprises 13 residues. CDR1 and CDR2 (germline): SGHTA, FQGNSA. The V end was cut by 7 bases, the J end by 8 bases, with 17 bases between. CDR3 nucleotides: TGTGCCAGCAACCCTGGGGGCGAATTCGGCTACACCTTC. Translating gives CASNPGGEFGYTF.

V is TRBV11-2 and J is TRBJ1-5; D unresolved. The V gene's germline CDR1 is SGHAT and CDR2 FQNNGV. The CDR3 extends over 17 amino acids. The V end was cut by 1 base, the J end by 3 bases, with 16 bases between. The CDR3 is CASSLGLRGPPNQPQHF. In DNA form, the CDR3 reads TGTGCCAGCAGCTTAGGGTTGCGGGGTCCCCCCAATCAGCCCCAGCATTTT.

The CDR3 bases are TGTGCCAGCAGCTCCGGACAGGGGGCTACCGGGGAGCTGTTTTTT. Translated: CASSSGQGATGELFF. V gene TRBV5-8 combines with J gene TRBJ2-2; 11 nucleotides agree with TRBD1. The junction had 3 bases not matched to a gene; V was cut back by 3 bases and J by 5 bases. Germline CDR1 and CDR2: SGHTS and YDEGEE. The CDR3 covers 15 residues.

V gene TRBV28 combines with J gene TRBJ2-7; TRBD2 matches at 7 bases. Germline V lookup: CDR1 MDHEN, CDR2 SYDVKM. Losses at the gene ends were 6 bases for V and 4 bases for J; bases not matched to a gene: 21. This CDR3 region has 18 residues. CDR3 residues: CASSPGLAGVFTGYEQYF. The CDR3 bases are TGTGCCAGCAGCCCCGGCCTGGCGGGAGTGTTTACCGGGTACGAGCAGTACTTC.

CDR3 region: CASSLAWDRDEQYF. Written as DNA, the CDR3 is TGCGCCAGCAGCTTGGCCTGGGACAGGGACGAGCAGTACTTC. V is TRBV5-1 and J is TRBJ2-7; 9 bases match TRBD1. The V gene's germline CDR1 is SGHRS and CDR2 YFSETQ. This CDR3 is built from 14 residues. The V gene end was trimmed by 0 bases and the J gene end by 5 bases; junction bases not matched to a gene: 3.

The gene calls are TRBV5-1 and TRBJ2-7, with TRBD2 as a possible D gene (5 bases). Trimming removed 4 bases from V and 0 bases from J, with 14 bases in between. Germline lookup yields CDR1 SGHRS and CDR2 YFSETQ. The CDR3 extends over 15 amino acids. CDR3 residues: CASSPEDAGSYEQYF. Here the CDR3 DNA reads TGCGCCAGCAGCCCAGAGGACGCGGGCTCCTACGAGCAGTACTTC.

The V gene is TRBV28, the J gene TRBJ2-7; D ambiguous. CDR1 and CDR2 from the germline V gene are MDHEN and SYDVKM. CDR3 length: 15 residues. Trimming took 7 bases from V and 0 from J, leaving 16 bases between them. The CDR3 protein is CASKSITFSSYEQYF. CDR3 sequence (DNA): TGTGCCAGCAAATCCATAACGTTTAGCTCCTACGAGCAGTACTTC. Full variable domain (rest looked up from reference TRBV28 and TRBJ2-7): DVKVTQSSRYLVKRTGEKVFLECVQDMDHENMFWYRQDPGLGLRLIYFSYDVKMKEKGDIPEGYSVSREKKERFSLILESASTNQTSMYLCASKSITFSSYEQYFGPGTRLTVT.

This chain connects TRBV9 to TRBJ2-2; TRBD1 is a possible D gene (6 bases). The CDR3 has 14 residues. Germline assignment: CDR1 SGDLS and CDR2 YYNGEE. Trimming removed 4 bases at V and 1 base at J, with 8 bases between. This chain's CDR3 is CASSPGQNTGELFF. The CDR3 DNA follows: TGTGCCAGCAGCCCGGGACAGAACACCGGGGAGCTGTTTTTT.

The genes are TRBV1 and TRBJ2-5; the table names TRBD2, a call not compared with the DNA. TRBV1 is noted as a pseudogene. The CDR3 covers 15 residues. CDR3 protein: CTSSQGREAGGTQYF. CDR3 DNA: TGCACCAGCAGCCAAGGGCGGGAGGCCGGGGGGACCCAGTACTTC.

On this clone: Other DNA variants within this sample encode the same CDR3. The chain has TRBV27 and TRBJ2-7; TRBD2 is a possible D gene (5 bases). V lost 2 bases and J 0 bases, leaving 8 bases between the germline ends. The CDR3 extends over 14 amino acids. CDR1 is MNHEY, CDR2 SMNVEV, per germline (reference sequence). For the CDR3, the DNA is TGTGCCAGCAGTTTAAGTCGGGACTCCTACGAGCAGTACTTC. It is translated as CASSLSRDSYEQYF.

The chain couples TRBV27 to TRBJ2-7, with D tentatively TRBD1 (6 bases). The CDR3 is made up of 14 amino acids. In germline, CDR1 is MNHEY, CDR2 SMNVEV (reference sequence). Trimming pared 2 bases from V and 6 bases from J, leaving 14 bases between. The CDR3 region has the DNA TGTGCCAGCAGTTTAACAGGACAGATAAGCGAGCAGTACTTC. It yields the protein CASSLTGQISEQYF.

J is TRBJ2-2 and V is TRBV29-1; D is possibly TRBD2 (5 bases). The CDR3 has 12 amino acids. Trimming took off 3 bases at V and 5 bases at J, with 7 bases between the two ends. Germline V gene sequence: CDR1 SQVTM, CDR2 ANQGSEA. The CDR3: CSVEWETGELFF. CDR3 DNA sequence: TGCAGCGTTGAGTGGGAGACCGGGGAGCTGTTTTTT.

The chain joins TRBV7-3 to TRBJ2-5; possibly TRBD2 for D (6 bases). The germline gives CDR1 SGHTA, CDR2 FQGTGA. V dropped 3 bases and J dropped 2 bases, with 13 bases sitting between them. The CDR3 spans 15 residues. CDR3 in DNA: TGTGCCAGCAGCTTGTATCCGGGAGAACAAGAGACCCAGTACTTC. Protein sequence: CASSLYPGEQETQYF. Filled out from reference TRBV7-3 and TRBJ2-5, the complete variable domain reads GAGVSQTPSNKVTEKGKYVELRCDPISGHTALYWYRQSLGQGPEFLIYFQGTGAADDSGLPNDRFFAVRPEGSVSTLKIQRTERGDSAVYLCASSLYPGEQETQYFGPGTRLLVL.

This rearrangement joins TRBV13 to TRBJ2-5, with D hard to call. Germline V lookup: CDR1 PRHDT, CDR2 FYEKMQ (reference sequence). The CDR3 contains 14 residues. Trimming pared 3 bases from V and 5 bases from J, leaving 13 bases between. The CDR3 region has the DNA TGTGCCAGCAGCTTCCGAAGCTCCTGGGAGACCCAGTACTTC. It codes for CASSFRSSWETQYF. The variable domain in full, with the rest retrieved from reference TRBV13 and TRBJ2-5, is AAGVIQSPRHLIKEKRETATLKCYPIPRHDTVYWYQQGPGQDPQFLISFYEKMQSDKGSIPDRFSAQQFSDYHSELNMSSLELGDSALYFCASSFRSSWETQYFGPGTRLLVL.

The chain employs TRBV6-1 and TRBJ2-2; 9 bases map to TRBD1. The CDR3 length is 15 residues. The junction had 13 bases not matched to a gene; V was cut back by 10 bases and J by 7 bases. The germline V gene encodes CDR1 MNHNS and CDR2 SASEGT. The CDR3 sequence: CATQRGTGTVGELFF. The CDR3 region has the DNA TGTGCCACCCAAAGGGGGACAGGGACCGTCGGGGAGCTGTTTTTT.

The V call is TRBV16, the J call TRBJ1-2; D is uncertain. Trimming pared 6 bases from V and 4 bases from J, leaving 21 bases between. From germline, CDR1 is KGHSY and CDR2 FQNENV. The CDR3 loop spans 16 amino acids. Here the CDR3 DNA reads TGTGCCAGCAGTCACGGGATGGGCAGTAGTTCCTATGGCTACACCTTC. Translating it yields CASSHGMGSSSYGYTF.

This sequence joins TRBV7-9 and TRBJ1-1, with D possibly being TRBD1 (6 bases). V gave up 7 bases and J gave up 3 bases, with 12 bases separating them. Germline V lookup: CDR1 SEHNR, CDR2 FQNEAQ (reference sequence). The CDR3 contains 13 residues. In DNA form, the CDR3 reads TGTGCCAGCATTGGGGGCTGGGACACTGAAGCTTTCTTT. Protein product: CASIGGWDTEAFF.

The V gene is TRBV6-5, the J gene TRBJ2-1; D uncertain. The CDR3 length is 12 residues. V shed 6 bases and J shed 6 bases, with 9 bases lying between them. The germline V gene has CDR1 MNHEY and CDR2 SVGAGI. CDR3 sequence reads: CASSPDTNEQFF. The CDR3, as DNA: TGTGCCAGCAGCCCCGACACCAATGAGCAGTTCTTC.

This clone was seen only a few times. The chain uses TRBV19 and TRBJ1-1; the D is unclear. The CDR3 extends over 14 amino acids. CDR1 and CDR2 from the germline V gene are LNHDA and SQIVND (reference sequence). V was trimmed by 3 bases and J by 2 bases, leaving 10 bases between them. The CDR3 reads CASSIPRQNTEAFF. The DNA of the CDR3 is TGTGCCAGTAGTATCCCCCGACAAAACACTGAAGCTTTCTTT.

The chain combines TRBV30 with TRBJ2-2; perhaps TRBD2 as D (6 bases). In germline, CDR1 is GTSNPN, CDR2 SVGIG (reference sequence). The CDR3 length is 14 residues. The germline V and J ends were trimmed by 3 bases and 6 bases, with 14 bases remaining between them. CDR3 region: CAWSKWGVPGELFF. In nucleotides, the CDR3 is TGTGCCTGGAGCAAATGGGGGGTCCCCGGGGAGCTGTTTTTT.

The chain uses TRBV2 and TRBJ1-2, with 9 bases that match TRBD1. CDR3 size: 14 residues. The junction had 6 bases not matched to a gene; V was cut back by 8 bases and J by 2 bases. Looked up from germline, CDR1 is SNHLY and CDR2 is FYNNEI. CDR3 sequence reads: CASVPDRGNYGYTF. The CDR3 bases are TGTGCCAGCGTACCAGACAGGGGGAACTATGGCTACACCTTC.

This chain links TRBV7-9 with TRBJ2-1, with 9 bases fitting TRBD1. The CDR3 totals 15 residues. CDR1 SEHNR and CDR2 FQNEAQ come from the germline V gene (reference sequence). Germline trimming cut 4 bases from V and 6 bases from J; bases unmatched to any gene: 7. CDR3 in amino acids: CASSYTGTGSNEQFF. The DNA for the CDR3 is TGTGCCAGCAGCTATACCGGGACAGGGTCCAATGAGCAGTTCTTC.

The J gene is TRBJ1-1, the V gene TRBV11-3, with D maybe TRBD1 (5 bases). Trimming cost V 5 bases and J 3 bases, with 10 bases left between them. The CDR3 runs to 13 residues. Germline lookup yields CDR1 SGHNT and CDR2 YENEEA. This chain's CDR3 is CASSQPRDTEAFF. The CDR3 region has the DNA TGTGCCAGCAGCCAGCCCAGGGACACTGAAGCTTTCTTT.

This clone came up once. The V gene is TRBV28, the J gene TRBJ2-1; tentative D call: TRBD1 (6 bases). Between the trimmed V and J ends, which lost 5 bases and 10 bases, there was a span of 12 bases. The CDR3 extends over 12 amino acids. Germline loops: CDR1 MDHEN, CDR2 SYDVKM. The CDR3 sequence: CASSPDRFEQFF. The DNA for the CDR3 is TGTGCCAGCAGTCCAGACAGGTTCGAGCAGTTCTTC.

CDR3 region: CAWRANRGQDGYTF. The CDR3 DNA sequence: TGTGCCTGGAGAGCAAACAGGGGGCAGGATGGCTACACCTTC. The chain carries TRBV30 and TRBJ1-2; 9 bases line up with TRBD1. The J segment lost 6 bases and the V segment lost 3 bases, leaving 8 bases of the junction unmatched. Germline V gene lookup returns CDR1 GTSNPN and CDR2 SVGIG (reference sequence). The CDR3 extends over 14 amino acids.

The gene calls are TRBV13 and TRBJ2-2; 7 bases map to TRBD2. The germline gives CDR1 PRHDT, CDR2 FYEKMQ (reference sequence). The ends lost 6 bases at V and 1 base at J; junction bases unmatched: 5. The CDR3 loop spans 15 amino acids. This chain's CDR3 is CASSVAGRNTGELFF. DNA of the CDR3: TGTGCCAGCAGTGTAGCGGGCCGGAACACCGGGGAGCTGTTTTTT.